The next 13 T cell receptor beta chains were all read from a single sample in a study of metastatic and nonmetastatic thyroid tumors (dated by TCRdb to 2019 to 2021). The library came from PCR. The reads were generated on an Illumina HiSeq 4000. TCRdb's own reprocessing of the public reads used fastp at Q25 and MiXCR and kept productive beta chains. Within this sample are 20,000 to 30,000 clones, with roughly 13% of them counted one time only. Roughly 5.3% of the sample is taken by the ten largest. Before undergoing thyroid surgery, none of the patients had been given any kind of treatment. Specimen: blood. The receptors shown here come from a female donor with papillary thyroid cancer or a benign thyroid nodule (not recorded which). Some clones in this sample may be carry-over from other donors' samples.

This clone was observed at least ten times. The CDR3, as DNA: TGTGCCAGCAGACCTAATGAAGGCTACGAGCAGTACTTC. Translating it yields CASRPNEGYEQYF. The gene calls are TRBV19 and TRBJ2-7; the D is unclear. The germline gives CDR1 LNHDA, CDR2 SQIVND (reference sequence). The CDR3 loop spans 13 amino acids. V lost 9 bases, J lost 3 bases, and 15 bases lay in between.

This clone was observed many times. The CDR3 region is CATVAEMNTGELFF. The CDR3 DNA is TGTGCCACGGTAGCGGAGATGAACACCGGGGAGCTGTTTTTT. V usage is TRBV4-2 and J usage is TRBJ2-2, with D possibly being TRBD2 (6 bases). The CDR3 loop spans 14 amino acids. V lost 10 bases and J 1 base, leaving 13 bases between the germline ends. CDR1 is LGHNA, CDR2 YNFKEQ, per germline.

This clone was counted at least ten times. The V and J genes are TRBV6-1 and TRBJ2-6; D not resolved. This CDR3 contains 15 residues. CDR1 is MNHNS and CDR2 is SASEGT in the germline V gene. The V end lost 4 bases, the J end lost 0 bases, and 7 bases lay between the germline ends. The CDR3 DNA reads TGTGCCAGCAGTGTTACAAGCTCTGGGGCCAACGTCCTGACTTTC. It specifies CASSVTSSGANVLTF.

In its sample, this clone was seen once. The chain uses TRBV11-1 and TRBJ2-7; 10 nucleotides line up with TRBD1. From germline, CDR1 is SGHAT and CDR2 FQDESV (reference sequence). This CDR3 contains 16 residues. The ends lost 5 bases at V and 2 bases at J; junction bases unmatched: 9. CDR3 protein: CASSTMPGQGAYEQYF. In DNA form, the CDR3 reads TGTGCCAGCAGCACCATGCCCGGACAGGGGGCCTACGAGCAGTACTTC.

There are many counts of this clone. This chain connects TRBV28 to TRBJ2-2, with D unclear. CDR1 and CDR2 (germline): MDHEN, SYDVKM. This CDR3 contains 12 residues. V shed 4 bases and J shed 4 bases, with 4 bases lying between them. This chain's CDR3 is CASSSSTGELFF. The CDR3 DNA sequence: TGTGCCAGCAGTTCTAGCACCGGGGAGCTGTTTTTT.

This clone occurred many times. In DNA form, the CDR3 reads TGCGCCAGCAGCCAAGAGTATTACCGGGGCTTGGTCTATGGCTACACCTTC. It translates to CASSQEYYRGLVYGYTF. The chain employs TRBV4-1 and TRBJ1-2; D is perhaps TRBD1 (5 bases). This CDR3 contains 17 residues. Germline-derived CDR1 and CDR2 are MGHRA and YSYEKL. Trimming left V 0 bases short and J 4 bases short, with 18 bases between.

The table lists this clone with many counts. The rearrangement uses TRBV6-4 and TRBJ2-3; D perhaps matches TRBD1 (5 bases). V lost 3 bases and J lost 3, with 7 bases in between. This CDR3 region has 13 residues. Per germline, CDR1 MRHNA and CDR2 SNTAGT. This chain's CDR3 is CASSEGETDTQYF. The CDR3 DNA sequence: TGTGCCAGCAGTGAAGGGGAAACAGATACGCAGTATTTT.

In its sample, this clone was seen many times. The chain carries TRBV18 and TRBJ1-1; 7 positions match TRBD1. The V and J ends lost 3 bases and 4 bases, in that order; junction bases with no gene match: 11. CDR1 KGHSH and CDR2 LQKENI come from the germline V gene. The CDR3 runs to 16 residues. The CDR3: CASSPPRQGFSTEAFF. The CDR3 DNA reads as TGTGCCAGCTCACCCCCCCGACAGGGTTTCAGCACTGAAGCTTTCTTT.

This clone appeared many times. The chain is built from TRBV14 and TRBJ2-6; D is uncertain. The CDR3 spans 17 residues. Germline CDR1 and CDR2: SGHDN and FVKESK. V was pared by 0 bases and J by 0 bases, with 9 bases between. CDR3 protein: CASSQESLDSGANVLTF. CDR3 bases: TGTGCCAGCAGCCAAGAGTCCCTGGACTCTGGGGCCAACGTCCTGACTTTC.

Here the CDR3 reads CASSEFGSGPPSETQYF. The DNA for the CDR3 is TGTGCCAGCAGTGAATTCGGATCGGGGCCCCCCAGCGAGACCCAGTACTTC. This chain uses TRBV2 with TRBJ2-5, with D perhaps being TRBD1 or TRBD2 (5 bases each). Germline CDR1 reads SNHLY; CDR2 reads FYNNEI. V lost 2 bases, J lost 5 bases, and 21 bases lay in between. The CDR3 is 17 amino acids.

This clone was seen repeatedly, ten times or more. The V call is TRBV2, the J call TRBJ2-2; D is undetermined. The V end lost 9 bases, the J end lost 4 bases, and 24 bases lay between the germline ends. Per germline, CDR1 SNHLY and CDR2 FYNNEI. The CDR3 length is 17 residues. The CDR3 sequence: CASTQYMSVRSTGELFF. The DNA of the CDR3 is TGTGCCAGTACCCAATACATGAGCGTACGGAGCACCGGGGAGCTGTTTTTT. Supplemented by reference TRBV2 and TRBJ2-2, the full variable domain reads EPEVTQTPSHQVTQMGQEVILRCVPISNHLYFYWYRQILGQKVEFLVSFYNNEISEKSEIFDDQFSVERPDGSNFTLKIRSTKLEDSAMYFCASTQYMSVRSTGELFFGEGSRLTVL.

In DNA form, the CDR3 reads TGTGCCACCCGGTCGCCTAGCGGGAGCTACGAGCAGTACTTC. Translated: CATRSPSGSYEQYF. The chain combines TRBV5-6 with TRBJ2-7; 10 bases map to TRBD2. CDR3 length: 14 amino acids. The ends lost 9 bases at V and 3 bases at J; junction bases unmatched: 9. Germline-derived CDR1 and CDR2 are SGHDT and YYEEEE. Supplemented by reference TRBV5-6 and TRBJ2-7, the full variable domain reads DAGVTQSPTHLIKTRGQQVTLRCSPKSGHDTVSWYQQALGQGPQFIFQYYEEEERQRGNFPDRFSGHQFPNYSSELNVNALLLGDSALYLCATRSPSGSYEQYFGPGTRLTVT.

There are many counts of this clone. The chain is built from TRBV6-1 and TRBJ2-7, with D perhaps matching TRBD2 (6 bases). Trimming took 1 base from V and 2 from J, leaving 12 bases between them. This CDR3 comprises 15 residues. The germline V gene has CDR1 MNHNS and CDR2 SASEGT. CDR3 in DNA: TGTGCCAGCAGTGAAGAGGTGGGAGGCGCCTACGAGCAGTACTTC. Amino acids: CASSEEVGGAYEQYF.